This T cell receptor beta chain was captured by sequencing in a study of T cells in Graves' hyperthyroidism and ophthalmopathy. Study-wide points: Most thyroid clonotypes expanded above 0.001 were also detected in blood. Patients with ophthalmopathy were separated from those with stable hyperthyroidism by a 13 V-J model.

About this clonotype itself: What it binds is unknown. Just one base apart from a much larger clone, this may be a read error.

Amplified TCR beta CDR3 regions came from RNA transcripts. With the HTBI primer set, the TCR CDR3 went through a first round of RT-PCR. TCRdb ran MiXCR on the multiplex PCR reads and lists one entry per CDR3 protein. The sample lists 550,000 to 650,000 distinct CDR3 sequences, roughly 15% seen once, with approximately 14% in the top ten. CDR3 size: 15 residues. Germline assignment: CDR1 SNHLY and CDR2 FYNNEI. Trimming took 6 bases from V and 7 from J, leaving 18 bases between them. The TCR was taken from a woman aged 40-49 years with Graves' hyperthyroidism. The specimen was blood. This sequence joins TRBV2 and TRBJ1-4; tentatively, D is TRBD1 (5 bases). In nucleotides, the CDR3 is TGTGCCAGCAGGGATGGGGGATTCTCCCGTGAAAAACTGTTTTTT. This sequence encodes CASRDGGFSREKLFF. Together with reference TRBV2 and TRBJ1-4, the CDR3 gives the full variable domain: EPEVTQTPSHQVTQMGQEVILRCVPISNHLYFYWYRQILGQKVEFLVSFYNNEISEKSEIFDDQFSVERPDGSNFTLKIRSTKLEDSAMYFCASRDGGFSREKLFFGSGTQLSVL.